The 10 T cell receptor beta chains given below trace back to one sample, sequenced in a study of blood T cell repertoires in COVID-19. Assay used: immunoSEQ multiplex PCR; TCRdb lists only in-frame clones, some missing. The data show 350,000 to 450,000 clones, with roughly 86% seen just once and 2.3% held by the top ten. Sequencing input: peripheral blood. These receptors all stem from a woman in her fifties or sixties with COVID-19, enrolled during active disease.

This sequence joins TRBV6-5 and TRBJ1-2; 7 bases match TRBD1. V was pared by 6 bases and J by 0 bases, with 7 bases of the junction left unmatched. The CDR3 covers 15 residues. Germline V gene data show CDR1 as MNHEY and CDR2 as SVGAGI. CDR3 protein: CASSRTGWANYGYTF. CDR3 nucleotide sequence: TGTGCCAGCAGCCGGACAGGTTGGGCTAACTATGGCTACACCTTC.

J is TRBJ1-5 and V is TRBV19; D possibly corresponds to TRBD1 (6 bases). Trimming took off 8 bases at V and 3 bases at J, with 14 bases between the two ends. The CDR3 covers 14 residues. Per the germline V gene, CDR1 is LNHDA and CDR2 is SQIVND (reference sequence). The CDR3 sequence is CASSFGQLNQPQHF. The CDR3 DNA reads as TGTGCCAGTTCTTTTGGACAGCTCAATCAGCCCCAGCATTTT.

The chain joins TRBV10-3 to TRBJ1-3, with D hard to call. The CDR3 loop spans 12 amino acids. The germline gives CDR1 ENHRY, CDR2 SYGVKD. The germline V and J ends were trimmed by 3 bases and 7 bases, with 7 bases remaining between them. CDR3: CAISDTGNTIYF. The DNA of the CDR3 is TGTGCCATCAGTGACACGGGGAACACCATATATTTT.

There are a few counts of this clone. This sequence joins TRBV11-2 and TRBJ1-2; 8 bases fit TRBD1. CDR1 is SGHAT, CDR2 FQNNGV, per germline. The V and J ends lost 2 bases and 2 bases, in that order; junction bases with no gene match: 4. The CDR3 runs 15 residues. In DNA form, the CDR3 reads TGTGCCAGCAGCTTACGGACAGGGATAAACTATGGCTACACCTTC. Translated: CASSLRTGINYGYTF.

The genes are TRBV4-1 and TRBJ2-1, with 8 bases that match TRBD2. Germline V gives CDR1 MGHRA, CDR2 YSYEKL. Germline trimming cut 0 bases from V and 6 bases from J; bases unmatched to any gene: 7. The CDR3 totals 16 residues. CDR3 loop: CASSQELAGGANEQFF. The CDR3 DNA follows: TGCGCCAGCAGCCAAGAACTCGCGGGGGGCGCCAATGAGCAGTTCTTC.

This chain links TRBV5-1 with TRBJ2-3; D is unresolved. V lost 0 bases and J 2 bases, leaving 7 bases between the germline ends. Germline-derived CDR1 and CDR2 are SGHRS and YFSETQ. The CDR3 contains 14 residues. CDR3: CASSLDSVTDTQYF. The CDR3 DNA reads as TGCGCCAGCAGCTTGGATTCAGTCACAGATACGCAGTATTTT.

This chain uses TRBV7-3 with TRBJ1-6; possible D gene TRBD1, 5 bases. CDR1 is SGHTA, CDR2 FQGTGA, per germline. V dropped 4 bases and J dropped 8 bases, with 9 bases sitting between them. The CDR3 covers 13 residues. In DNA form, the CDR3 reads TGTGCCAGCAGCTCCCGGGGGGATTCACCCCTCCACTTT. As protein: CASSSRGDSPLHF.

V and J are TRBV6-1 and TRBJ2-5; weak D call: TRBD1 (6 bases). This CDR3 is built from 14 residues. V lost 3 bases and J lost 4, with 12 bases in between. The germline V gene encodes CDR1 MNHNS and CDR2 SASEGT. CDR3 in amino acids: CASSEMSRGETQYF. The CDR3 DNA reads as TGTGCCAGCAGTGAGATGAGCAGGGGAGAGACCCAGTACTTC.

V gene TRBV2 combines with J gene TRBJ2-7; possibly TRBD1 for D (6 bases). Looked up from germline, CDR1 is SNHLY and CDR2 is FYNNEI. CDR3 length: 13 amino acids. Trimming removed 8 bases at V and 0 bases at J, with 11 bases between. The CDR3 DNA is TGTGCCAGCGAGGGACAAGTCTCCTACGAGCAGTACTTC. Translated, it gives CASEGQVSYEQYF.

The rearrangement joins TRBV11-2 to TRBJ2-5, with a weak D call TRBD2 (7 bases). There are 15 residues in the CDR3. Trimming took off 5 bases at V and 5 bases at J, with 18 bases between the two ends. The germline V gene has CDR1 SGHAT and CDR2 FQNNGV. The CDR3 region is CASSQERGGGETQYF. The CDR3 nucleotides are TGTGCCAGCAGCCAAGAGCGCGGGGGCGGGGAGACCCAGTACTTC.